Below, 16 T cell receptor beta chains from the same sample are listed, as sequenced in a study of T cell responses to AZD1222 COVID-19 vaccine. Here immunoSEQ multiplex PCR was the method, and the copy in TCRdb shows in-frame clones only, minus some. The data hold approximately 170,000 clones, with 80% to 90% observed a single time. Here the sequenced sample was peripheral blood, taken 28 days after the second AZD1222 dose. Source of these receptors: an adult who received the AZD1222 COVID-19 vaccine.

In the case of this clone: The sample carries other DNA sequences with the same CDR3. The CDR3 DNA reads as TGTGCCAGCAGTGAAGTTGGTGAAAAACTGTTTTTT. The encoded protein is CASSEVGEKLFF. The V call is TRBV6-1, the J call TRBJ1-4; D is unresolved. The CDR3 extends over 12 amino acids. Germline CDR1 is MNHNS and CDR2 is SASEGT. V was shortened by 1 base and J by 7 bases, with 4 bases between the two germline ends.

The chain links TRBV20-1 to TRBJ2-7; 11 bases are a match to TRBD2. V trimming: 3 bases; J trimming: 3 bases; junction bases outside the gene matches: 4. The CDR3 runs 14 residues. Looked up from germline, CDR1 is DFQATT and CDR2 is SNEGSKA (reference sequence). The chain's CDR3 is CSASGTSGYYEQYF. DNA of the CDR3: TGCAGTGCTAGTGGGACTAGCGGTTACTACGAGCAGTACTTC.

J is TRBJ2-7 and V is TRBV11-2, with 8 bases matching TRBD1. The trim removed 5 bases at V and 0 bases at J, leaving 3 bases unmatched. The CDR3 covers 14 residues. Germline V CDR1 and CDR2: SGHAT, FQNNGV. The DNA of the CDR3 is TGTGCCAGCAGCCCGGACAGGGTCTCCTACGAGCAGTACTTC. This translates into CASSPDRVSYEQYF.

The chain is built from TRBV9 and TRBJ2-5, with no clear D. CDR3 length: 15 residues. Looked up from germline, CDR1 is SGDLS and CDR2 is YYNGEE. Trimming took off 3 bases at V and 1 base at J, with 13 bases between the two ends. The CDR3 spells CASSAGPASQETQYF. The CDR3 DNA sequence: TGTGCCAGCAGCGCTGGACCGGCAAGCCAAGAGACCCAGTACTTC.

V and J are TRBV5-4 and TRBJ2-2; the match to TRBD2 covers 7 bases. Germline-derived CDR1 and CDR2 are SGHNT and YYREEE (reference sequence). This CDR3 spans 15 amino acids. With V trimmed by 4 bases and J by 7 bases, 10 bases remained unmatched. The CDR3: CASSARGVRSGELFF. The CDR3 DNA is TGTGCCAGCAGCGCACGGGGGGTAAGGAGCGGGGAGCTGTTTTTT.

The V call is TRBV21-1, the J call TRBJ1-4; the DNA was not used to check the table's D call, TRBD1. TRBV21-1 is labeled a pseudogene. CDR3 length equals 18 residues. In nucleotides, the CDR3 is TGTGCCAGCAGCACTCAGTTGGGACAGTTGCAAACTAATGAAAAACTGTTTTTT. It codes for CASSTQLGQLQTNEKLFF.

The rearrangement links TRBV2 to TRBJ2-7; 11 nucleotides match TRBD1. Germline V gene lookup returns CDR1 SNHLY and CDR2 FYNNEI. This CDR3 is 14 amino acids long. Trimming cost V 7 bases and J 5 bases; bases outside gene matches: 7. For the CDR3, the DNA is TGTGCCAGCAACACGGACAGGGGGCCTAACGAGCAGTACTTC. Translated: CASNTDRGPNEQYF.

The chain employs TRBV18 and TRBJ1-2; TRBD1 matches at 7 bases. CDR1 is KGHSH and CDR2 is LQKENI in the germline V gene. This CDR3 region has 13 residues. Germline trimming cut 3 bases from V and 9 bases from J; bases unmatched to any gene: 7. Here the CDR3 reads CASSPDTGDRYTF. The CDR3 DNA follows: TGTGCCAGCTCACCGGACACAGGGGACCGCTACACCTTC.

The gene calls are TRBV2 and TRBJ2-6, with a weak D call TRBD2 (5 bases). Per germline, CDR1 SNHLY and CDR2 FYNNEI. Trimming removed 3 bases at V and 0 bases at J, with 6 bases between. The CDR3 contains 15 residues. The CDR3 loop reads CASSEGSSGANVLTF. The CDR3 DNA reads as TGTGCCAGCAGTGAGGGGAGCTCTGGGGCCAACGTCCTGACTTTC.

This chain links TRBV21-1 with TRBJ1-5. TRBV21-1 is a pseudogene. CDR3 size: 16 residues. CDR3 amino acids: CASSKRWPAGNQPQHF. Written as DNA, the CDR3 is TGTGCCAGCAGCAAACGGTGGCCCGCGGGCAATCAGCCCCAGCATTTT.

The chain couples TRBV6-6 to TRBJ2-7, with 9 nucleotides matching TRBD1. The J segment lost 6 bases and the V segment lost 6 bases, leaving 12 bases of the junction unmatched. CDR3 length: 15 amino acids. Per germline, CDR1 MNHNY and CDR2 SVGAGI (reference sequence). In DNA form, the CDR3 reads TGTGCCAGCAGCAAAACGGGACAGGGTCTCTCCGAGCAGTACTTC. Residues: CASSKTGQGLSEQYF.

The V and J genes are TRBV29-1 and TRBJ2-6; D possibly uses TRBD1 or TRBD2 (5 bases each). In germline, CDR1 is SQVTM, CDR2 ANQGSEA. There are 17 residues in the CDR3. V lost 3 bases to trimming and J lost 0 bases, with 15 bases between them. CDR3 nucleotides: TGCAGCGTTGATGCGCCGGGACGGAACTCTGGGGCCAACGTCCTGACTTTC. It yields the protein CSVDAPGRNSGANVLTF.

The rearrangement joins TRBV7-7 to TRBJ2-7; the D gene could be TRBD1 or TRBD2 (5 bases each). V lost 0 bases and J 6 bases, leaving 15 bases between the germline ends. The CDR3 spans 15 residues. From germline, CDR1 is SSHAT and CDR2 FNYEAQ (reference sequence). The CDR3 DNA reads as TGTGCCAGCAGCTTAGCGCCCGGTTTTGGGGGCGAGCAGTACTTC. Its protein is CASSLAPGFGGEQYF.

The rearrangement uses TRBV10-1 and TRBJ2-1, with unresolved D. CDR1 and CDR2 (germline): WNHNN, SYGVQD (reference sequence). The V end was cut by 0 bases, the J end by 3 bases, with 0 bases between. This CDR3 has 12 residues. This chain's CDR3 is CASSESYNEQFF. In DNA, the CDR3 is TGCGCCAGCAGTGAGTCCTACAATGAGCAGTTCTTC.

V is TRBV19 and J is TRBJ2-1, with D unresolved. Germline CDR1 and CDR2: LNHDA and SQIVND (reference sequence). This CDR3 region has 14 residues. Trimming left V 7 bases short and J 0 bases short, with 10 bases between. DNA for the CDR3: TGTGCCAGTACGACTCCAGGCTCCTACAATGAGCAGTTCTTC. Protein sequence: CASTTPGSYNEQFF.

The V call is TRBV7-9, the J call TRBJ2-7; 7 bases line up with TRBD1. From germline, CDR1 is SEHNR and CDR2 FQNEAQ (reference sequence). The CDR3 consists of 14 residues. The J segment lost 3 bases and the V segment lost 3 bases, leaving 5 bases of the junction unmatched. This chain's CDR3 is CASSFGTASYEQYF. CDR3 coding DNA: TGTGCCAGCAGCTTCGGGACAGCCAGCTACGAGCAGTACTTC.